The T cell receptor beta chain under discussion was sequenced for a study of T cell responses to AZD1222 COVID-19 vaccine. Findings of the study overall: The donor group comprised mostly white British people and more females; the analysis possibly underestimated clonal diversity. Dominant at 160-218 and 743-854, vaccine-associated CD4 TCRs also spanned spike.

Turning to this clone: The target antigen is unknown.

This CDR3 region has 18 residues. Clones were sequenced by immunoSEQ multiplex PCR, and TCRdb holds only the in-frame ones, with some missing. Among approximately 150,000 clones, roughly 94% were seen once, and the ten largest hold approximately 1.1%. This chain joins TRBV21-1 and TRBJ1-5; the table calls TRBD1, which could not be checked here. TRBV21-1 is deemed a pseudogene. The sample in question was peripheral blood, obtained 28 days after the second AZD1222 dose. The sequence came from an adult who received the AZD1222 COVID-19 vaccine. The CDR3 sequence: CASSKGSELGQVNQPQHF. The CDR3, as DNA: TGTGCCAGCAGCAAAGGGTCCGAGCTGGGACAGGTCAATCAGCCCCAGCATTTT.